This T cell receptor (beta chain) appears in the sequencing data of a study of blood T cells in healthy people across ages. Study-wide results and limits: Getting older went along with TCR beta diversity per million T cells dropping roughly linearly. The study found TCR beta diversity correlated strongly with naive T cell percentage.

This clonotype was counted between two and nine times. As yet, its antigen is unknown. Primers used in a second PCR of about 7 to 12 cycles were a sample-barcoded 5' primer and a J-beta primer mix. All cDNA molecules were each tagged by a template-switch adaptor with 12 random nucleotides. TCRdb used MiXCR to reprocess the 5' RACE reads, holding one entry per CDR3 protein. The table lists fewer than 900,000 distinct CDR3 sequences, roughly 50% of them singletons. CDR1 is MNHEY and CDR2 is SMNVEV in the germline V gene (reference sequence). With 2 bases removed from V and 0 bases from J, the gap between germline ends came to 13 bases. There are 17 residues in the CDR3.

This TCR came from a woman aged 55-70 years in good health. The sequencing input was blood. The chain employs TRBV27 and TRBJ1-4, with a possible D match to TRBD1 (5 bases). Written as DNA, the CDR3 is TGTGCCAGCAGTTTAGGGGGGTGGGGAGCAACTAATGAAAAACTGTTTTTT. It is translated as CASSLGGWGATNEKLFF.